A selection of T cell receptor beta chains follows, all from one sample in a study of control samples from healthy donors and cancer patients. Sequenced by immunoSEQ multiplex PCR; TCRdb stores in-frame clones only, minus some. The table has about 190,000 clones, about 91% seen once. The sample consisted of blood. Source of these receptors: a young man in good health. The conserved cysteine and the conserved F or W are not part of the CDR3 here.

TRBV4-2 ASSQDSGAYGYT
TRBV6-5 ASIDRTRNEKLF
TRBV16 ASSPPAGPRSNQPQH
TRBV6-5 ASRTRPNQPQH
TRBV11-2 ASSQPGDTQY
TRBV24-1 ATMGQYDTEAF
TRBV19 ASEGGPGDEQF
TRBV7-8 ASSLPGPKAQY
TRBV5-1 ASSLVWAELDGYT
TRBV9 ASSVGRGGPSDTQY